Listed below are T cell receptor beta chains from one sample, sequenced in a study of regulatory T cells in long-lasting Graves disease. TCRdb fed the multiplex PCR reads into MiXCR, producing one record per CDR3 protein. The sample yields about 430,000 distinct CDR3 sequences, roughly a fifth seen once. The sequencing here drew on peripheral blood mononuclear cells (PBMCs), taken when the disease was refractory, from a patient treated with antithyroid drugs. These receptors all stem from a female donor with Graves disease. CDR3s include the opening cysteine and the closing phenylalanine or tryptophan. The order of the fields is J gene, D gene, V gene, clone size, CDR3 DNA, CDR3 protein. D genes are given only for firm matches. A row's size may be missing; if present it is once, few, many or a size class.

j_call: TRBJ1-4
d_call: NA
v_call: TRBV6-1
clone_size: many
cdr3_nt: TGTGCCAGCAGTACGAAACAGCGATATGAAAAACTGTTTTTT
cdr3_aa: CASSTKQRYEKLFF

j_call: TRBJ2-7
d_call: NA
v_call: TRBV2
clone_size: many
cdr3_nt: TGTGCCAGCAACCGGGAATCTAGCTCCTACGAGCAGTACTTC
cdr3_aa: CASNRESSSYEQYF

j_call: TRBJ2-2
d_call: NA
v_call: TRBV29-1
clone_size: NA
cdr3_nt: TGCAGCGTTGAAGGGACAGACAACACCGGGGAGCTGTTTTTT
cdr3_aa: CSVEGTDNTGELFF

j_call: TRBJ2-5
d_call: NA
v_call: TRBV5-1
clone_size: NA
cdr3_nt: TGCGCCAGCAGTCGTCAAGACCCAACGGGGGAGACCCAGTACTTC
cdr3_aa: CASSRQDPTGETQYF

j_call: TRBJ2-5
d_call: TRBD2
v_call: TRBV2
clone_size: NA
cdr3_nt: TGTGCCGGCAGTGAAGCTCTTAGCGGGAGGGAGACCCAGTACTTC
cdr3_aa: CAGSEALSGRETQYF

j_call: TRBJ1-1
d_call: TRBD1
v_call: TRBV12-3/TRBV12-4
clone_size: NA
cdr3_nt: TGTGCCAGCAGACCACAGGGGACTTTGAACACTGAAGCTTTCTTT
cdr3_aa: CASRPQGTLNTEAFF

j_call: TRBJ1-2
d_call: NA
v_call: TRBV6-1
clone_size: few
cdr3_nt: TGTGCCAGCAGTAACCTTCCAGGAGGGACTAACTATGGCTACACCTTC
cdr3_aa: CASSNLPGGTNYGYTF

j_call: TRBJ2-3
d_call: NA
v_call: TRBV18
clone_size: NA
cdr3_nt: TGTGCCAGCTCAACGAAGTCCTCGGGTGCAGATACGCAGTATTTT
cdr3_aa: CASSTKSSGADTQYF

j_call: TRBJ1-5
d_call: TRBD1
v_call: TRBV6-1
clone_size: many
cdr3_nt: TGTGCCAGCAGACCAGACAGGGAAAGTAAGCCCCAGCATTTT
cdr3_aa: CASRPDRESKPQHF

j_call: TRBJ1-1
d_call: TRBD1
v_call: TRBV12-3/TRBV12-4
clone_size: NA
cdr3_nt: TGTGCCAGCAGTAGACAGGGGGACGACATTGAAGCTTTCTTT
cdr3_aa: CASSRQGDDIEAFF

j_call: TRBJ2-2
d_call: NA
v_call: TRBV7-2
clone_size: NA
cdr3_nt: TGTGCCAGCAGCCAAGCCCTACCCCATGGGGAGCTGTTTTTT
cdr3_aa: CASSQALPHGELFF

j_call: TRBJ2-7
d_call: NA
v_call: TRBV11-2
clone_size: many
cdr3_nt: TGTGCCAGCAGCTTCAAGACAGACTACGAGCAGTACTTC
cdr3_aa: CASSFKTDYEQYF

j_call: TRBJ2-2
d_call: NA
v_call: TRBV9
clone_size: NA
cdr3_nt: TGTGCCAGCAGCGGCCCGACTTCGACCACCGGGGAGCTGTTTTTT
cdr3_aa: CASSGPTSTTGELFF

j_call: TRBJ2-2
d_call: TRBD1
v_call: TRBV9
clone_size: NA
cdr3_nt: TGTGCCAGCAGCGTAGCTACAGGGGTAAACACCGGGGAGCTGTTTTTT
cdr3_aa: CASSVATGVNTGELFF

j_call: TRBJ2-5
d_call: NA
v_call: TRBV7-9
clone_size: NA
cdr3_nt: TGTGCCGGCAGCTCGCCGGGGGTGGGGGAGACCCAGTACTTC
cdr3_aa: CAGSSPGVGETQYF

j_call: TRBJ1-1
d_call: TRBD1
v_call: TRBV6-1
clone_size: many
cdr3_nt: TGTGCCAGCAGGCCCGGACAGGACCGGACTGAAGCTTTCTTT
cdr3_aa: CASRPGQDRTEAFF

j_call: TRBJ1-2
d_call: NA
v_call: TRBV12-5
clone_size: many
cdr3_nt: TGTGCTAGTGGTTTGTACGGGCAGGACTATGGCTACACCTTC
cdr3_aa: CASGLYGQDYGYTF

j_call: TRBJ2-7
d_call: NA
v_call: TRBV11-2
clone_size: NA
cdr3_nt: TGTGCCAGCAGCTTAGGGTCCTGGAAGTACTTC
cdr3_aa: CASSLGSWKYF

j_call: TRBJ1-5
d_call: TRBD1
v_call: TRBV2
clone_size: many
cdr3_nt: TGTGCCAGCAGGATGGGACAGGGTAGTCAGCCCCAGCATTTT
cdr3_aa: CASRMGQGSQPQHF

j_call: TRBJ2-2
d_call: NA
v_call: TRBV19
clone_size: once
cdr3_nt: TGTGCCAGTAGGAACCCCGGGGAGCTGTTTTTT
cdr3_aa: CASRNPGELFF

j_call: TRBJ2-4
d_call: NA
v_call: TRBV18
clone_size: NA
cdr3_nt: TGTGCCAGCTCACCACCCGCCGGGAAAGCCAAAAACATTCAGTACTTC
cdr3_aa: CASSPPAGKAKNIQYF

j_call: TRBJ2-2
d_call: TRBD1
v_call: TRBV3-1
clone_size: few
cdr3_nt: TGTGCCAGCACCAGGGGGCGCCCGGATAACGCCGGGGAGCTGTTTTTT
cdr3_aa: CASTRGRPDNAGELFF

j_call: TRBJ2-1
d_call: NA
v_call: TRBV27
clone_size: NA
cdr3_nt: TGTGCCAGCAGTTTTGGGGTGGGGAACAATGAGCAGTTCTTC
cdr3_aa: CASSFGVGNNEQFF

j_call: TRBJ2-7
d_call: NA
v_call: TRBV28
clone_size: many
cdr3_nt: TGTGCCAGCAGTTCGGTGACCCGTGGGGAATACGAGCAGTACTTC
cdr3_aa: CASSSVTRGEYEQYF

j_call: TRBJ2-7
d_call: TRBD1
v_call: TRBV5-1
clone_size: few
cdr3_nt: TGCGCCAGCAGCCGAGACGCCGGGACAGGGCGTGCCGAGCAGTACTTC
cdr3_aa: CASSRDAGTGRAEQYF

j_call: TRBJ1-1
d_call: TRBD1
v_call: TRBV6-2/TRBV6-3
clone_size: few
cdr3_nt: TGTGCCAGCAGTTACTCGAGGACAGGGGGGGCGCGGACTGAAGCTTTCTTT
cdr3_aa: CASSYSRTGGARTEAFF

j_call: TRBJ2-7
d_call: NA
v_call: TRBV20-1
clone_size: many
cdr3_nt: TGCAGTGCTAGAATCTCTGTGGGATACGAGCAGTACTTC
cdr3_aa: CSARISVGYEQYF

j_call: TRBJ1-3
d_call: NA
v_call: TRBV13
clone_size: few
cdr3_nt: TGTGCCAGCAACCACCAGGGAGGGAGAAACACCATATATTTT
cdr3_aa: CASNHQGGRNTIYF

j_call: TRBJ2-5
d_call: NA
v_call: TRBV4-1
clone_size: NA
cdr3_nt: TGCGCCAGCAGCCGGGGGGTGGCTAGCGACGGTGGAGAGACCCAGTACTTC
cdr3_aa: CASSRGVASDGGETQYF

j_call: TRBJ2-7
d_call: TRBD2
v_call: TRBV20-1
clone_size: few
cdr3_nt: TGCAGTGCTAGAGATCTCGGACTAGGCTCTCGATACGAGCAGTACTTC
cdr3_aa: CSARDLGLGSRYEQYF

j_call: TRBJ2-7
d_call: TRBD2
v_call: TRBV20-1
clone_size: few
cdr3_nt: TGCAGTGCTGGACTAGCGAACGAGCAGTACTTC
cdr3_aa: CSAGLANEQYF

j_call: TRBJ2-5
d_call: TRBD1
v_call: TRBV9
clone_size: few
cdr3_nt: TGTGCCAGCAGCGTAGCAGGGGGATTTGAGACCCAGTACTTC
cdr3_aa: CASSVAGGFETQYF

j_call: TRBJ1-1
d_call: TRBD1
v_call: TRBV5-1
clone_size: once
cdr3_nt: TGCGCCGGCAGCTTTCCCGACAGGGAGGGCACTGAAGCTTTCTTT
cdr3_aa: CAGSFPDREGTEAFF

j_call: TRBJ2-5
d_call: NA
v_call: TRBV7-7
clone_size: NA
cdr3_nt: TGTGCTAGCAGCTTAACAGACGTAAAAGAGACCCAGTACTTC
cdr3_aa: CASSLTDVKETQYF

j_call: TRBJ2-5
d_call: NA
v_call: TRBV20-1
clone_size: few
cdr3_nt: TGCAGTGCTAGGGGGACCCCCAGAGAGGCTGCTCAAGAGACCCAGTACTTC
cdr3_aa: CSARGTPREAAQETQYF

j_call: TRBJ2-3
d_call: TRBD2
v_call: TRBV6-2/TRBV6-3
clone_size: NA
cdr3_nt: TGTGCCAGCAGTTCCAGGACTAGCGGGAGAGACACGCAGTATTTT
cdr3_aa: CASSSRTSGRDTQYF

j_call: TRBJ2-3
d_call: TRBD2
v_call: TRBV11-2
clone_size: NA
cdr3_nt: TGTGCCAGCAAGGCTAGCGGAAACACAGATACGCAGTATTTT
cdr3_aa: CASKASGNTDTQYF

j_call: TRBJ2-7
d_call: NA
v_call: TRBV2
clone_size: many
cdr3_nt: TGTGCCAGCACGGGGGCCAGGAACGAGCAGTACTTC
cdr3_aa: CASTGARNEQYF

j_call: TRBJ1-4
d_call: NA
v_call: TRBV30
clone_size: many
cdr3_nt: TGTGCCTGCTTGGACAGTCGCGAAAAACTGTTTTTT
cdr3_aa: CACLDSREKLFF

j_call: TRBJ1-1
d_call: TRBD1
v_call: TRBV2
clone_size: many
cdr3_nt: TGTGCCAGCACCAACCGACAGGGGAAGAACACTGAAGCTTTCTTT
cdr3_aa: CASTNRQGKNTEAFF

j_call: TRBJ2-5
d_call: NA
v_call: TRBV29-1
clone_size: many
cdr3_nt: TGCAGTGCATTAGGGGCCCAAGAGACCCAGTACTTC
cdr3_aa: CSALGAQETQYF

j_call: TRBJ1-1
d_call: NA
v_call: TRBV28
clone_size: many
cdr3_nt: TGTGCCAGCAGAGCCGGACAGATAAACACTGAAGCTTTCTTT
cdr3_aa: CASRAGQINTEAFF

j_call: TRBJ2-2
d_call: NA
v_call: TRBV29-1
clone_size: many
cdr3_nt: TGCAGCGTTGACAGGGGGGGCACCGGGGAGCTGTTTTTT
cdr3_aa: CSVDRGGTGELFF

j_call: TRBJ1-5
d_call: NA
v_call: TRBV30
clone_size: many
cdr3_nt: TGTGCCTGGAAGGACGGAAATAGCAATCAGCCCCAGCATTTT
cdr3_aa: CAWKDGNSNQPQHF

j_call: TRBJ2-2
d_call: TRBD2
v_call: TRBV3-1
clone_size: NA
cdr3_nt: TGTGCCAGCAGCCAAGGTCGACTAGCAGCCGGGGAGCTGTTTTTT
cdr3_aa: CASSQGRLAAGELFF

j_call: TRBJ2-5
d_call: TRBD2
v_call: TRBV28
clone_size: many
cdr3_nt: TGTGCCACCGAGATACGAAGGACTAGCGGGAGGGGTGAGACCCAGTACTTC
cdr3_aa: CATEIRRTSGRGETQYF

j_call: TRBJ2-5
d_call: TRBD2
v_call: TRBV20-1
clone_size: many
cdr3_nt: TGCAGTGCTAGAGAGATTGCGGGGGGAGAGACCCAGTACTTC
cdr3_aa: CSAREIAGGETQYF

j_call: TRBJ1-2
d_call: NA
v_call: TRBV30
clone_size: few
cdr3_nt: TGTGCCTGGAGTCCCGGGGGGGCTCTGAGTGAAGGCTACACCTTC
cdr3_aa: CAWSPGGALSEGYTF